This TCR beta chain was sequenced during a study of blood T cell repertoires in COVID-19. Study context: The United States, Italy and Spain supplied acute and convalescent COVID-19 samples. Nucleic acid was either cDNA or gDNA, and it came from T cells, B-cell-depleted T cells, or PBMCs.

V gave up 3 bases and J gave up 5 bases, with 17 bases separating them. Germline CDR1 reads SGDLS; CDR2 reads YYNGEE. The CDR3 has 15 amino acids. Per the authors' pipeline: Using reference gene primer amplification, nucleated cell counts were estimated. Generated by immunoSEQ multiplex PCR, the TCRdb table keeps only in-frame clones and is missing some. V, J and clone size are taken as reported in that table, and D and trimming were inferred from the DNA itself. The sample lists roughly 38,000 clones; 70% to 90% were seen once. V and J are TRBV9 and TRBJ2-5; D is uncertain. The sequence derives from a man in his 60s in a cohort sampled during active COVID-19. The sample consisted of peripheral blood. CDR3 nucleotide sequence: TGTGCCAGCAGCGCCCCGATAGGAGAGGTGGAGACCCAGTACTTC. This gives the protein CASSAPIGEVETQYF.